This is a list of T cell receptor beta chains from one sample in a study of blood T cells in healthy people across ages. TCRdb re-analysed the 5' RACE reads in MiXCR, keeping a single row per CDR3 protein. The sample has roughly 1.7 million distinct CDR3 sequences; roughly 32% are singletons. The sample consisted of blood. Every receptor here comes from a woman aged 25-40 years in good health. CDR3s include the opening cysteine and the closing phenylalanine or tryptophan. Each record gives: J gene, clone size, V gene, D gene, CDR3 protein, CDR3 DNA. A D gene is named only where the DNA matches it firmly. Size is stated for part of the rows, as once, few or many counts, or as a class when the clone is expanded.

J: TRBJ2-3
size: NA
V: TRBV19
D: TRBD2
CDR3: CASSIFPTSGAPDTQYF
DNA: TGTGCCAGTAGTATATTCCCCACTAGCGGGGCCCCAGATACGCAGTATTTT

J: TRBJ2-1
size: NA
V: TRBV29-1
D: NA
CDR3: CSVSRSSSYNEQFF
DNA: TGCAGCGTAAGCAGGTCAAGCTCCTACAATGAGCAGTTCTTC

J: TRBJ2-2
size: few
V: TRBV29-1
D: TRBD2
CDR3: CSVAGDPTGELFF
DNA: TGCAGCGTAGCGGGAGACCCGACCGGGGAGCTGTTTTTT

J: TRBJ1-2
size: few
V: TRBV5-1
D: NA
CDR3: CASSLEGTVLNYGYTF
DNA: TGCGCCAGCAGCTTGGAAGGGACGGTCCTTAACTATGGCTACACCTTC

J: TRBJ2-1
size: few
V: TRBV20-1
D: TRBD2
CDR3: CSARVALAGVNEQFF
DNA: TGCAGTGCTAGAGTAGCTCTAGCGGGAGTAAATGAGCAGTTCTTC

J: TRBJ1-5
size: few
V: TRBV6-6
D: NA
CDR3: CASTQGVGQPQHF
DNA: TGTGCCAGCACTCAAGGGGTGGGTCAGCCCCAGCATTTT

J: TRBJ2-7
size: once
V: TRBV3-1
D: NA
CDR3: CASSQVSGRGYEQYF
DNA: TGTGCCAGCAGCCAAGTTTCCGGCAGGGGCTACGAGCAGTACTTC

J: TRBJ2-5
size: NA
V: TRBV2
D: NA
CDR3: CASGEHREVSPQYF
DNA: TGTGCCAGCGGTGAACATCGGGAAGTGAGTCCTCAGTACTTC

J: TRBJ1-2
size: few
V: TRBV25-1
D: NA
CDR3: CASSEFGTQGNYGYTF
DNA: TGTGCCAGCAGTGAATTTGGCACGCAGGGTAACTATGGCTACACCTTC

J: TRBJ2-7
size: NA
V: TRBV15
D: NA
CDR3: CATSRDLTQSSYGQYF
DNA: TGCGCCACCAGCAGAGATCTTACTCAAAGCTCCTACGGGCAGTACTTC

J: TRBJ2-5
size: many
V: TRBV29-1
D: NA
CDR3: CSVEIGALGKGVETQYF
DNA: TGCAGCGTTGAAATCGGGGCGCTCGGGAAGGGGGTAGAGACCCAGTACTTC

J: TRBJ2-5
size: NA
V: TRBV4-1
D: TRBD2
CDR3: CASSQVGGLGGETQYF
DNA: TGCGCCAGCAGCCAAGTGGGGGGGTTGGGAGGCGAGACCCAGTACTTC

J: TRBJ2-7
size: few
V: TRBV7-3
D: TRBD1
CDR3: CASSLDREHEQYF
DNA: TGTGCCAGCAGCTTAGACAGGGAACACGAGCAGTACTTC

J: TRBJ2-4
size: once
V: TRBV20-1
D: NA
CDR3: CSAPQEGIAKNIQYF
DNA: TGCAGTGCCCCTCAGGAGGGTATAGCCAAAAACATTCAGTACTTC

J: TRBJ2-1
size: NA
V: TRBV27
D: TRBD2
CDR3: CASSSGGAGGRFEQFF
DNA: TGTGCCAGCAGTTCCGGAGGGGCGGGAGGGCGATTTGAGCAGTTCTTC

J: TRBJ2-6
size: few
V: TRBV6-2/TRBV6-3
D: TRBD1
CDR3: CASSLPLGDRSGANVLTF
DNA: TGTGCCAGCAGCCTACCCCTTGGGGACAGGTCTGGGGCCAACGTCCTGACTTTC

J: TRBJ2-3
size: few
V: TRBV7-3
D: TRBD2
CDR3: CASSLIRAGWDTQYF
DNA: TGTGCCAGCAGCTTAATAAGAGCGGGGTGGGATACGCAGTATTTT

J: TRBJ1-1
size: few
V: TRBV5-1
D: NA
CDR3: CASSLARGPSTEAFF
DNA: TGCGCCAGCAGCTTGGCTCGGGGTCCGAGCACTGAAGCTTTCTTT

J: TRBJ2-1
size: few
V: TRBV6-1
D: NA
CDR3: CASSEVWGEPSYNEQFF
DNA: TGTGCCAGCAGTGAAGTTTGGGGCGAGCCGTCCTACAATGAGCAGTTCTTC

J: TRBJ2-1
size: NA
V: TRBV4-1
D: TRBD2
CDR3: CASSPAGGLNEQFF
DNA: TGCGCCAGCAGCCCAGCGGGGGGCCTGAATGAGCAGTTCTTC

J: TRBJ1-2
size: NA
V: TRBV20-1
D: TRBD1
CDR3: CSPRTGGEGYTF
DNA: TGCAGCCCGAGGACAGGGGGCGAGGGCTACACCTTC

J: TRBJ1-2
size: NA
V: TRBV12-3/TRBV12-4
D: NA
CDR3: CASSFSGVGYGYTF
DNA: TGTGCCAGCAGTTTTTCCGGGGTCGGATATGGCTACACCTTC

J: TRBJ2-1
size: NA
V: TRBV12-3/TRBV12-4
D: NA
CDR3: CASSLGDQRDEQFF
DNA: TGTGCCAGCAGTTTGGGGGACCAGCGGGATGAGCAGTTCTTC

J: TRBJ1-1
size: few
V: TRBV24-1
D: TRBD1
CDR3: CATNRGPNTEAFF
DNA: TGTGCCACTAACAGGGGCCCGAACACTGAAGCTTTCTTT